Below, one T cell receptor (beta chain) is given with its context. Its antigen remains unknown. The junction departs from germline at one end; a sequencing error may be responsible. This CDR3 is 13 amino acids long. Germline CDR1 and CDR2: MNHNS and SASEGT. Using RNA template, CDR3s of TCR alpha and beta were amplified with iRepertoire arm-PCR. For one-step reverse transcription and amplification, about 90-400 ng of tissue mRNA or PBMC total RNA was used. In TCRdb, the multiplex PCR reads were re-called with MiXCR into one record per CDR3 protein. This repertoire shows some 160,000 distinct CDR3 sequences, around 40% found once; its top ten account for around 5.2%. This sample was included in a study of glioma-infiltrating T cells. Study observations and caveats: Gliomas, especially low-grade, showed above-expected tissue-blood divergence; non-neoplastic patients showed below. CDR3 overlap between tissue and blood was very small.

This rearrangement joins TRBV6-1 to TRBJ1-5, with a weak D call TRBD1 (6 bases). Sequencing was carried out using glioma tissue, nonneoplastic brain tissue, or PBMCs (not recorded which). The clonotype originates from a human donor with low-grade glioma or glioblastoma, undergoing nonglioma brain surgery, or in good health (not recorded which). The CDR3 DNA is TGTGCCAGCAAGGACAGTTTTAATCAGCCCCAGCACTTT. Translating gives CASKDSFNQPQHF.